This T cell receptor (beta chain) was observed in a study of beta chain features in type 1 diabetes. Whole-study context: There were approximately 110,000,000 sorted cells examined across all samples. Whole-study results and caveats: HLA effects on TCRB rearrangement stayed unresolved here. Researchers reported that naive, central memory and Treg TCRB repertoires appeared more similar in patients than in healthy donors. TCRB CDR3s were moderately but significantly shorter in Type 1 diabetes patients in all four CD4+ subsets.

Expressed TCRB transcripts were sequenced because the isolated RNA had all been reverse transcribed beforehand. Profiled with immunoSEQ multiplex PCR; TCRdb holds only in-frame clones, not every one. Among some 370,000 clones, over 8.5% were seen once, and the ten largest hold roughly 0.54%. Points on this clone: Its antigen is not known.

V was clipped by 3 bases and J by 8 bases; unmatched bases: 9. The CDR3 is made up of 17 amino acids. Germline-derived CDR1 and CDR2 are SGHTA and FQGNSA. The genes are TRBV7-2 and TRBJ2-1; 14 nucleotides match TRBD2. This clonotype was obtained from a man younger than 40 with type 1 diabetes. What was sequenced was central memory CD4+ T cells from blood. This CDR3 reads CASSLEGTSGSLHEQFF. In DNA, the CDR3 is TGTGCCAGCAGCTTGGAAGGGACTAGCGGGAGTCTCCATGAGCAGTTCTTC. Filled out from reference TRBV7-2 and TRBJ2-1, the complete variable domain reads GAGVSQSPSNKVTEKGKDVELRCDPISGHTALYWYRQSLGQGLEFLIYFQGNSAPDKSGLPSDRFSAERTGGSVSTLTIQRTQQEDSAVYLCASSLEGTSGSLHEQFFGPGTRLTVL.